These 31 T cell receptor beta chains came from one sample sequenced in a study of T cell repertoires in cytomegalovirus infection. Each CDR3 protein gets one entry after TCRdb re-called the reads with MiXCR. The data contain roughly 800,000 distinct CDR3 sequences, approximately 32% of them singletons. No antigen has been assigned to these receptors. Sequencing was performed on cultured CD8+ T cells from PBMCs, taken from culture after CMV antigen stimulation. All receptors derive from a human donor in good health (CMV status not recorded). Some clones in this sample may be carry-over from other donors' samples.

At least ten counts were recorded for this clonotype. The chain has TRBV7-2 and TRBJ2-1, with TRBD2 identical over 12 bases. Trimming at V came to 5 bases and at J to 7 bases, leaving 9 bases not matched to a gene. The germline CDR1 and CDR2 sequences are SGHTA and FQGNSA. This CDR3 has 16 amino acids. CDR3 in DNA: TGTGCCAGCAGCGTCACTAGCGGGGGGCTGATAAATGAGCAGTTCTTC. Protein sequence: CASSVTSGGLINEQFF.

As DNA, the CDR3 is TGTGCCAGCAGCTTAGGAACGGGGGGGAATGAAAAACTGTTTTTT. Protein sequence: CASSLGTGGNEKLFF. The rearrangement links TRBV7-9 to TRBJ1-4; weak D call: TRBD1 (5 bases). This CDR3 has 15 residues. The germline V gene has CDR1 SEHNR and CDR2 FQNEAQ (reference sequence). V was shortened by 1 base and J by 5 bases, with 11 bases between the two germline ends.

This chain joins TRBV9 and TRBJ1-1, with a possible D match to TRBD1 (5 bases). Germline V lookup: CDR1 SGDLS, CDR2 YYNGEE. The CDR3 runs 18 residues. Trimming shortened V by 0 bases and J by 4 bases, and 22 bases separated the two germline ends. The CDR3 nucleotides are TGTGCCAGCAGCGTAGAGGGGAGGCCTCACGTTACGGGCACTGAAGCTTTCTTT. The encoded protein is CASSVEGRPHVTGTEAFF.

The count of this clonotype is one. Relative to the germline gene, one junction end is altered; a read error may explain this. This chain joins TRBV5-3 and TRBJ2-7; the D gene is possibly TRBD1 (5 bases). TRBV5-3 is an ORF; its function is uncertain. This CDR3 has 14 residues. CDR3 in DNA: TGTGCCAGCAGCTTGACAGCAGACAACTACGAGCAGTACTTC. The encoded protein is CASSLTADNYEQYF.

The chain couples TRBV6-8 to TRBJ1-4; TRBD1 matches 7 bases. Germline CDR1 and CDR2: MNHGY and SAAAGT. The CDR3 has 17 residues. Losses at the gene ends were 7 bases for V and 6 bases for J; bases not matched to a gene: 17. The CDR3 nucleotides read TGTGCCAGCATGGATGGCCCACCGGGACAGACGTATGAAAAACTGTTTTTT. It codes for CASMDGPPGQTYEKLFF.

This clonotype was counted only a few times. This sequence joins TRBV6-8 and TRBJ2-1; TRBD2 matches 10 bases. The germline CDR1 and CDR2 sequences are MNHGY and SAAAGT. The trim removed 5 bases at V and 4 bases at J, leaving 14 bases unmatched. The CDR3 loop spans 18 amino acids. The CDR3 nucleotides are TGTGCCAGCAGTCCCCCTTACTTTACTAGCGGGAATTACAATGAGCAGTTCTTC. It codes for CASSPPYFTSGNYNEQFF.

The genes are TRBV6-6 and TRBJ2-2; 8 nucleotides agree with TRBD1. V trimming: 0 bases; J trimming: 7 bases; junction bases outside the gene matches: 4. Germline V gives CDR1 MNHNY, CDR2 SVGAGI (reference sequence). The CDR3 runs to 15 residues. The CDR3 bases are TGTGCCAGCAGTTACTCGGCAGGGGGCATCGGGGAGCTGTTTTTT. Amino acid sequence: CASSYSAGGIGELFF.

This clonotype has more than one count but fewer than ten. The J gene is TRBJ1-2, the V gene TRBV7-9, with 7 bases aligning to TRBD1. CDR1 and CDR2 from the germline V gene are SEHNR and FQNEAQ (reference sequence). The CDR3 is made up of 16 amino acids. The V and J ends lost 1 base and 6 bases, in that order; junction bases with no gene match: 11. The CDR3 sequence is CASSLEVWGQLDGYTF. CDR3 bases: TGTGCCAGCAGCTTAGAGGTTTGGGGACAGTTGGATGGCTACACCTTC.

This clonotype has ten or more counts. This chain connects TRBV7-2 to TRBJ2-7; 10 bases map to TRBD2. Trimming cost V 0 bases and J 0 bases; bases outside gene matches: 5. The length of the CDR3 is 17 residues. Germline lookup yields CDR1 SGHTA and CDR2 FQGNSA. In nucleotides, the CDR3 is TGTGCCAGCAGCTTAGCGTTAGCGGGGGGTGTCTCCTACGAGCAGTACTTC. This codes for CASSLALAGGVSYEQYF.

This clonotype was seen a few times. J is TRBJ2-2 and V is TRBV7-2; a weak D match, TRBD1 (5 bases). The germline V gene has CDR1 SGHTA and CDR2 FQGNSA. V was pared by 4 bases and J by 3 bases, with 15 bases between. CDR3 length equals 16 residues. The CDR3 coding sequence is TGTGCCAGCAGCTCCACGTGGGGCCTCGACACCGGGGAGCTGTTTTTT. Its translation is CASSSTWGLDTGELFF.

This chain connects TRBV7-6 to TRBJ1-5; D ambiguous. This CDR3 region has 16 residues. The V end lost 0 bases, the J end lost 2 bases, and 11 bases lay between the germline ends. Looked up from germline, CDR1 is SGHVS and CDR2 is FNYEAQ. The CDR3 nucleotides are TGTGCCAGCAGCTTAGCAAGGTATATTGGCAATCAGCCCCAGCATTTT. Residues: CASSLARYIGNQPQHF.

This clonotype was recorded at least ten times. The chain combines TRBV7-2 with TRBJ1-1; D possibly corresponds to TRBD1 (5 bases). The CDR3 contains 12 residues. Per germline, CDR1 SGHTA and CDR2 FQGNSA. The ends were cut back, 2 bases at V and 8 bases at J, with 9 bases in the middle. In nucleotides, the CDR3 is TGTGCCAGCAGCTTATTACGACAGGAAGCTTTCTTT. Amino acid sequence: CASSLLRQEAFF. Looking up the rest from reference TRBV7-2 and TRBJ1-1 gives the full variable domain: GAGVSQSPSNKVTEKGKDVELRCDPISGHTALYWYRQSLGQGLEFLIYFQGNSAPDKSGLPSDRFSAERTGGSVSTLTIQRTQQEDSAVYLCASSLLRQEAFFGQGTRLTVV.

This CDR3 reads CASSFVGAGDYQVYEQYV. In DNA, the CDR3 is TGTGCCAGCAGCTTCGTGGGGGCAGGGGACTACCAAGTCTACGAGCAGTACGTC. The gene calls are TRBV7-9 and TRBJ2-7; TRBD2 might be the D (7 bases). The CDR3 has 18 amino acids. The germline CDR1 and CDR2 sequences are SEHNR and FQNEAQ (reference sequence). V was cut by 3 bases and J by 3 bases, with 24 bases left in between.

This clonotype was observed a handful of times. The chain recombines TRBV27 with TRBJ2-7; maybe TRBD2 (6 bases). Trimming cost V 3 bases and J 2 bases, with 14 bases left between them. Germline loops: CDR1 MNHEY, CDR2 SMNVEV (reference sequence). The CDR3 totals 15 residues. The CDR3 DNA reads TGTGCCAGCAGTTTCCGGGGGAGTCCTACCTACGAGCAGTACTTC. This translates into CASSFRGSPTYEQYF.

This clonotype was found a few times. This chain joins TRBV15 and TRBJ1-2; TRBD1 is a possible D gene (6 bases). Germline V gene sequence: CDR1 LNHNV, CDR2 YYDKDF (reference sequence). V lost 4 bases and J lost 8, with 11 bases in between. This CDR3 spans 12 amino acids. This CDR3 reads CATSKQGRGYTF. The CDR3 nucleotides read TGTGCCACCAGCAAACAGGGAAGGGGCTACACCTTC.

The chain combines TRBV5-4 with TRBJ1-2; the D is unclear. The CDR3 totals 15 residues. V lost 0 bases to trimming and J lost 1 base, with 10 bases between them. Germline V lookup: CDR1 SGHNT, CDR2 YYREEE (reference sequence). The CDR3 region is CASSLGLGHNYGYTF. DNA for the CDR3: TGTGCCAGCAGCTTGGGATTAGGGCATAACTATGGCTACACCTTC. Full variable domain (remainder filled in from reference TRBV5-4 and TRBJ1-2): ETGVTQSPTHLIKTRGQQVTLRCSSQSGHNTVSWYQQALGQGPQFIFQYYREEENGRGNFPPRFSGLQFPNYSSELNVNALELDDSALYLCASSLGLGHNYGYTFGSGTRLTVV.

This CDR3 is CSAWTEDGYEQYF. The CDR3 DNA reads as TGCAGTGCCTGGACAGAGGATGGCTACGAGCAGTACTTC. The J gene is TRBJ2-7, the V gene TRBV20-1; D is perhaps TRBD1 (6 bases). V was pared by 6 bases and J by 3 bases, with 15 bases between. Germline V CDR1 and CDR2: DFQATT, SNEGSKA (reference sequence). The CDR3 length is 13 residues.

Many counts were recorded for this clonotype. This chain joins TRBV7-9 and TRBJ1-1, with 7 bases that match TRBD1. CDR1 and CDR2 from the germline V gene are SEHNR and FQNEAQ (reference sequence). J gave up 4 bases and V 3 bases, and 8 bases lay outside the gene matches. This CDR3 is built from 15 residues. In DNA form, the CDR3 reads TGTGCCAGCAGCTTTATCCAGGGGGTGAGCACTGAAGCTTTCTTT. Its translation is CASSFIQGVSTEAFF.

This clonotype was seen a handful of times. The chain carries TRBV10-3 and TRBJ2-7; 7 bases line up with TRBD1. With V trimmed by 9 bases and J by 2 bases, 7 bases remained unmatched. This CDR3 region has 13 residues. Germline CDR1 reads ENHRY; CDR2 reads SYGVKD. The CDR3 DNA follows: TGTGCCATTAACAGGGGTCCCACCTACGAGCAGTACTTC. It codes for CAINRGPTYEQYF.

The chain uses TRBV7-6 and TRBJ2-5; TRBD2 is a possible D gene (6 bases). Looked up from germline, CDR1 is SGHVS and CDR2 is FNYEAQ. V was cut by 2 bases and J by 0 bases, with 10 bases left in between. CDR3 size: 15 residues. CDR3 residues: CASSLLGTYQETQYF. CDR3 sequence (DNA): TGTGCCAGCAGCTTACTCGGGACTTACCAAGAGACCCAGTACTTC.

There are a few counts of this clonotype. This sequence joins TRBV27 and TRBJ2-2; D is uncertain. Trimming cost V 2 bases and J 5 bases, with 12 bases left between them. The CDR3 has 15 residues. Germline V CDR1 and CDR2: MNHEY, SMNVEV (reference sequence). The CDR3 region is CASSLIGAGTGELFF. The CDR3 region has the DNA TGTGCCAGCAGTTTAATTGGAGCTGGGACCGGGGAGCTGTTTTTT.

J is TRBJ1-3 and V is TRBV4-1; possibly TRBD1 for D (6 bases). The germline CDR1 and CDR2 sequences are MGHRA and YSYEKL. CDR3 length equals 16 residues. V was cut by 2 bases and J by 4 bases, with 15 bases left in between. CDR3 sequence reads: CASSQWSQGKGNTIYF. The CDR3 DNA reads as TGCGCCAGCAGCCAATGGAGCCAGGGGAAGGGAAACACCATATATTTT.

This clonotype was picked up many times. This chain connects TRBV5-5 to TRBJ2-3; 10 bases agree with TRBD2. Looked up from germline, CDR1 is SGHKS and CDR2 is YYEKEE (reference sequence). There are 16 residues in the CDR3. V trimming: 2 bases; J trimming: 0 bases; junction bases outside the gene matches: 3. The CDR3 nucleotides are TGTGCCAGCAGCTTCGTAGCGGGGGGAAGCACAGATACGCAGTATTTT. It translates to CASSFVAGGSTDTQYF.

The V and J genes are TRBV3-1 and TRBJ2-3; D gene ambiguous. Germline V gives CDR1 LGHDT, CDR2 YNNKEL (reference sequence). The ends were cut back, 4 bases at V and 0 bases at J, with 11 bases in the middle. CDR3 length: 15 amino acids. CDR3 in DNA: TGTGCCAGCAGCCCCGGCATCTCTAGCACAGATACGCAGTATTTT. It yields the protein CASSPGISSTDTQYF.

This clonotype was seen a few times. CDR3 coding DNA: TGTGCCAGCAGCTTAGCCGGGACTAGCGGGGAACTGAAGCAGTTCTTC. As protein: CASSLAGTSGELKQFF. The chain is built from TRBV11-2 and TRBJ2-1, with 13 bases aligning to TRBD2. CDR1 is SGHAT and CDR2 is FQNNGV in the germline V gene. The CDR3 is 16 residues long. J gave up 11 bases and V 1 base, and 8 bases lay outside the gene matches.

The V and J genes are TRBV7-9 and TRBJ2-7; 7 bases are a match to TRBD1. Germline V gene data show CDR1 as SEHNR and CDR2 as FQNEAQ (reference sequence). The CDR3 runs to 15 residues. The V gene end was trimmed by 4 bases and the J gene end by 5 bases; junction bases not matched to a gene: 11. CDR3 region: CASSSRTGIFHEQYF. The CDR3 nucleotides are TGTGCCAGCAGCTCCAGGACAGGCATCTTCCACGAGCAGTACTTC.

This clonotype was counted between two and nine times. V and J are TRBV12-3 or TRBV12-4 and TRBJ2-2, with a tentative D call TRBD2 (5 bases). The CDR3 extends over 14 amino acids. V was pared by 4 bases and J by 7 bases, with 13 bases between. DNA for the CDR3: TGTGCCAGCAGTTCCCCGGACTTCGGCGGGGAGCTGTTTTTT. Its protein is CASSSPDFGGELFF.

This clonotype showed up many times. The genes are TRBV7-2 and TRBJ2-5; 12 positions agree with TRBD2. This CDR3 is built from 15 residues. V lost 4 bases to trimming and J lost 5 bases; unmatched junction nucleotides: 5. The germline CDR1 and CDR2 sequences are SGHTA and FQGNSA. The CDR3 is CASSSWTSGVETQYF. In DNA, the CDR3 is TGTGCCAGCAGCTCCTGGACTAGCGGGGTTGAGACCCAGTACTTC.

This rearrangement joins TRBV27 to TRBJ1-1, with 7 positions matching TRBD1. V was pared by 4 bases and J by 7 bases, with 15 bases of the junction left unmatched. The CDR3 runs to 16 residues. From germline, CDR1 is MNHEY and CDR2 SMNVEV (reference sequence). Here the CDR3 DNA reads TGTGCCAGCAGTTCGGGGACAGACGCTTACGGGAATGAAGCTTTCTTT. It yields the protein CASSSGTDAYGNEAFF.

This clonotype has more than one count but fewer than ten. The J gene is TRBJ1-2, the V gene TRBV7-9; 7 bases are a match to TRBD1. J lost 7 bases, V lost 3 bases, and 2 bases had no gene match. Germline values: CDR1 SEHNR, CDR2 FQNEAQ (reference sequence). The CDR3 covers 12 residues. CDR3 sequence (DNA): TGTGCCAGCAGCTTTGCAGGGGGTGGCTACACCTTC. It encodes CASSFAGGGYTF.

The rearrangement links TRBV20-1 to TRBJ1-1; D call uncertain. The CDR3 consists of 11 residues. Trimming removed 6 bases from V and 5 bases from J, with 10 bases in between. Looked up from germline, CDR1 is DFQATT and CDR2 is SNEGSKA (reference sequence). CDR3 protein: CSAHIGTEAFF. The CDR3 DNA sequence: TGCAGTGCCCATATTGGGACTGAAGCTTTCTTT.